This entry lists 26 T cell receptor beta chains sequenced from one sample in a study of blood T cell repertoires in COVID-19. The protocol was immunoSEQ multiplex PCR, while the TCRdb copy is restricted to in-frame clones and leaves out a portion. The sample shows about 350,000 clones, approximately 91% of them seen only once. The specimen sequenced was PBMCs or T cells enriched from blood (not recorded which). These receptors came from a woman under 40 who had been exposed to COVID-19.

In this sample, this clone turned up once. The rearrangement joins TRBV5-1 to TRBJ2-2; D not resolved. The germline V gene has CDR1 SGHRS and CDR2 YFSETQ. The CDR3 sequence is 16 residues long. V gave up 1 base and J gave up 5 bases, with 15 bases separating them. The CDR3 loop is CASSLFFPPETGELFF. CDR3 nucleotides: TGCGCCAGCAGCTTGTTTTTCCCTCCGGAGACCGGGGAGCTGTTTTTT.

The chain carries TRBV7-9 and TRBJ1-2; weak D call: TRBD1 (5 bases). Trimming cost V 1 base and J 6 bases, with 15 bases left between them. CDR1 is SEHNR, CDR2 FQNEAQ, per germline (reference sequence). This CDR3 has 15 residues. The CDR3 DNA reads TGTGCCAGCAGCTTAGGGGCGACAGTTGGTCATGGCTACACCTTC. As protein: CASSLGATVGHGYTF.

This rearrangement joins TRBV10-2 to TRBJ2-3, with D unclear. Trimming took 3 bases from V and 6 from J, leaving 7 bases between them. This CDR3 spans 12 amino acids. Germline CDR1 WSHSY, CDR2 SAAADI. The CDR3 is CASSDQWDTQYF. The DNA for the CDR3 is TGCGCCAGCAGTGACCAGTGGGATACGCAGTATTTT.

The genes are TRBV19 and TRBJ1-1; D is unresolved. The V and J ends lost 5 bases and 10 bases respectively, with 14 bases between them. Germline values: CDR1 LNHDA, CDR2 SQIVND (reference sequence). The CDR3 is 12 amino acids. In DNA form, the CDR3 reads TGTGCCAGTAGTCAAATAATTGGGCCAGCTTTCTTT. Translating gives CASSQIIGPAFF.

The rearrangement joins TRBV11-1 to TRBJ2-3, with 8 bases aligning to TRBD2. The CDR3 runs 16 residues. With 5 bases clipped from V and 4 bases from J, the junction kept 11 bases outside the gene matches. Germline V gives CDR1 SGHAT, CDR2 FQDESV (reference sequence). The CDR3 sequence: CASSPPLAANADTQYF. The CDR3 region has the DNA TGTGCCAGCAGCCCACCACTAGCGGCAAACGCAGATACGCAGTATTTT. The entire variable domain, with the rest obtained from reference TRBV11-1 and TRBJ2-3, is as follows: EAEVAQSPRYKITEKSQAVAFWCDPISGHATLYWYRQILGQGPELLVQFQDESVVDDSQLPKDRFSAERLKGVDSTLKIQPAELGDSAMYLCASSPPLAANADTQYFGPGTRLTVL.

This chain connects TRBV30 to TRBJ1-5; TRBD1 aligns across 7 bases. Germline V gives CDR1 GTSNPN, CDR2 SVGIG (reference sequence). Trimming cost V 0 bases and J 0 bases; bases outside gene matches: 11. This CDR3 comprises 18 residues. The CDR3 nucleotides are TGTGCCTGGAGTGTACAGGCAGGGGGAGCGTATAGCAATCAGCCCCAGCATTTT. This gives the protein CAWSVQAGGAYSNQPQHF.

The chain has TRBV7-3 and TRBJ2-1; D is possibly TRBD2 (5 bases). The CDR3 consists of 15 residues. Germline V gene sequence: CDR1 SGHTA, CDR2 FQGTGA. The ends were cut back, 1 base at V and 2 bases at J, with 9 bases in the middle. CDR3 DNA sequence: TGTGCCAGCAGCTTAATTGCGGGCCCCTACAATGAGCAGTTCTTC. Amino acids: CASSLIAGPYNEQFF.

The CDR3 DNA sequence: TGTGCCAGCAGCTTGGCGCGGGGTGCGCTGTTTTTT. Translated: CASSLARGALFF. The rearrangement links TRBV5-6 to TRBJ2-2; tentatively, D is TRBD2 (6 bases). The V end lost 0 bases, the J end lost 13 bases, and 10 bases lay between the germline ends. Germline CDR1 is SGHDT and CDR2 is YYEEEE. CDR3 size: 12 residues.

The rearrangement links TRBV27 to TRBJ2-2; 12 bases match TRBD2. Trimming cost V 6 bases and J 6 bases; bases outside gene matches: 14. Germline assignment: CDR1 MNHEY and CDR2 SMNVEV (reference sequence). The CDR3 consists of 18 residues. The CDR3 protein is CASSLLAGGPRGSGELFF. Here the CDR3 DNA reads TGTGCCAGCAGCCTCCTAGCGGGAGGGCCTCGGGGATCCGGGGAGCTGTTTTTT.

The table lists this clone with a count of one. Other DNA sequences in this specimen translate into the identical CDR3. The genes are TRBV14 and TRBJ2-1, with 8 bases fitting TRBD2. The V and J ends lost 2 bases and 0 bases, in that order; junction bases with no gene match: 3. Looked up from germline, CDR1 is SGHDN and CDR2 is FVKESK. The CDR3 spans 16 residues. CDR3 sequence (DNA): TGTGCCAGCAGCCAAATAGCGGGAAGCTCCTACAATGAGCAGTTCTTC. Amino acid sequence: CASSQIAGSSYNEQFF.

This clone came up once. The chain combines TRBV6-5 with TRBJ1-4; no clear D. Germline lookup yields CDR1 MNHEY and CDR2 SVGAGI. Trimming shortened V by 7 bases and J by 4 bases, and 4 bases separated the two germline ends. The CDR3 runs 11 residues. DNA of the CDR3: TGTGCCAGCACCCATAATGAAAAACTGTTTTTT. Its protein is CASTHNEKLFF.

The chain employs TRBV3-1 (or the pseudogene TRBV3-2) and TRBJ2-7, with 7 bases fitting TRBD2. The germline V gene encodes CDR1 LGHDT and CDR2 YNNKEL (reference sequence). V gave up 4 bases and J gave up 6 bases; unmatched junction bases: 9. This CDR3 has 14 amino acids. The CDR3 DNA reads TGTGCCAGCAGCCTACGGACCGCGGGGGTCGAGCAGTACTTC. Protein sequence: CASSLRTAGVEQYF.

CDR3 DNA: TGTGCCAGCAGTTTTAGGATCGGAGCTAGCGGGAGTTCCTACGAGCAGTACTTC. It yields the protein CASSFRIGASGSSYEQYF. The rearrangement links TRBV28 to TRBJ2-7; 10 bases line up with TRBD2. CDR3 length: 18 residues. The J segment lost 1 base and the V segment lost 3 bases, leaving 12 bases of the junction unmatched. Germline CDR1 MDHEN, CDR2 SYDVKM. Variable domain in full (rest from reference TRBV28 and TRBJ2-7): DVKVTQSSRYLVKRTGEKVFLECVQDMDHENMFWYRQDPGLGLRLIYFSYDVKMKEKGDIPEGYSVSREKKERFSLILESASTNQTSMYLCASSFRIGASGSSYEQYFGPGTRLTVT.

This clone appeared a few times. The CDR3 bases are TGTGCCAGCAGCTTAGAGGCTAGCGGGTACCAAGAGACCCAGTACTTC. Its protein is CASSLEASGYQETQYF. The genes are TRBV11-2 and TRBJ2-5, with 8 positions matching TRBD2. The CDR3 consists of 16 residues. The junction had 3 bases not matched to a gene; V was cut back by 0 bases and J by 0 bases. Germline V gives CDR1 SGHAT, CDR2 FQNNGV. Looking up the rest from reference TRBV11-2 and TRBJ2-5 gives the full variable domain: EAGVAQSPRYKIIEKRQSVAFWCNPISGHATLYWYQQILGQGPKLLIQFQNNGVVDDSQLPKDRFSAERLKGVDSTLKIQPAKLEDSAVYLCASSLEASGYQETQYFGPGTRLLVL.

CDR3 DNA: TGTGCCAGCAGTCTCAGGTCGTCTAGCACAGATACGCAGTATTTT. Its translation is CASSLRSSSTDTQYF. The chain is built from TRBV27 and TRBJ2-3, with no clear D. V was shortened by 5 bases and J by 0 bases, with 12 bases between the two germline ends. Germline lookup yields CDR1 MNHEY and CDR2 SMNVEV (reference sequence). This CDR3 is built from 15 residues.

This rearrangement joins TRBV10-3 to TRBJ1-2; TRBD1 is a possible D gene (5 bases). Germline assignment: CDR1 ENHRY and CDR2 SYGVKD. Deletions cut 4 bases from V and 8 bases from J, with 14 bases between. The CDR3 has 13 residues. This chain's CDR3 is CAISVSGGWGYTF. In nucleotides, the CDR3 is TGTGCCATCAGTGTTTCGGGGGGATGGGGCTACACCTTC.

This chain uses TRBV3-1 (or the pseudogene TRBV3-2) with TRBJ2-1, with TRBD2 matching 7 bases. Germline V lookup: CDR1 LGHDT, CDR2 YNNKEL (reference sequence). This CDR3 has 15 amino acids. V trimming: 3 bases; J trimming: 8 bases; junction bases outside the gene matches: 10. CDR3: CASSQGAGVWDEQFF. CDR3 bases: TGTGCCAGCAGCCAGGGCGCGGGAGTGTGGGATGAGCAGTTCTTC.

This chain uses TRBV7-2 with TRBJ2-5; D is uncertain. Germline lookup yields CDR1 SGHTA and CDR2 FQGNSA. V was trimmed by 3 bases and J by 5 bases, leaving 10 bases between them. The CDR3 covers 13 residues. Here the CDR3 reads CASSFNMRETQYF. Written as DNA, the CDR3 is TGTGCCAGCAGCTTCAACATGCGGGAGACCCAGTACTTC. Full variable domain (outside the CDR3, taken from reference TRBV7-2 and TRBJ2-5): GAGVSQSPSNKVTEKGKDVELRCDPISGHTALYWYRQSLGQGLEFLIYFQGNSAPDKSGLPSDRFSAERTGGSVSTLTIQRTQQEDSAVYLCASSFNMRETQYFGPGTRLLVL.

V is TRBV25-1 and J is TRBJ1-1; D may be TRBD1 (5 bases). V lost 4 bases to trimming and J lost 0 bases, with 18 bases between them. Germline CDR1 and CDR2: MGHDK and SYGVNS. This CDR3 contains 17 residues. The CDR3 DNA reads TGTGCCAGCAGTGGACACGGGGGGTCAGGTATGAACACTGAAGCTTTCTTT. The encoded protein is CASSGHGGSGMNTEAFF.

The DNA of the CDR3 is TGTGCCAGCTCCCGGGCTAGCGGGGGTGGCAGGGAGCTGTTTTTT. This gives the protein CASSRASGGGRELFF. The chain has TRBV2 and TRBJ2-2, with 10 bases aligning to TRBD2. From germline, CDR1 is SNHLY and CDR2 FYNNEI. The CDR3 loop spans 15 amino acids. J gave up 9 bases and V 8 bases, and 12 bases lay outside the gene matches.

This chain uses TRBV28 with TRBJ2-7; D is unclear. CDR1 and CDR2 from the germline V gene are MDHEN and SYDVKM. Trimming cost V 5 bases and J 3 bases, with 26 bases left between them. This CDR3 is 18 amino acids long. CDR3 protein: CASSLPLRSHDLGYEQYF. The CDR3 nucleotides read TGTGCCAGCAGTCTGCCCCTAAGGAGTCACGATTTGGGCTACGAGCAGTACTTC.

The chain couples TRBV5-6 to TRBJ1-2, with TRBD1 matching over 7 bases. From germline, CDR1 is SGHDT and CDR2 YYEEEE. The CDR3 totals 17 residues. V was pared by 6 bases and J by 2 bases, with 16 bases of the junction left unmatched. CDR3 bases: TGTGCCAGCACCCAACAGGGGCTAGGGCCCGGGAACTATGGCTACACCTTC. Translated, it gives CASTQQGLGPGNYGYTF.

The CDR3: CSASEGGYTF. The CDR3 DNA reads TGCAGTGCTAGCGAGGGTGGCTACACCTTC. This rearrangement joins TRBV20-1 to TRBJ1-2; D unresolved. The germline V and J ends were trimmed by 3 bases and 7 bases, with 6 bases remaining between them. Germline V lookup: CDR1 DFQATT, CDR2 SNEGSKA (reference sequence). This CDR3 region has 10 residues.

V usage is TRBV28 and J usage is TRBJ2-5; D remains ambiguous. Trimming cost V 4 bases and J 2 bases, with 8 bases left between them. This CDR3 spans 13 amino acids. Germline loops: CDR1 MDHEN, CDR2 SYDVKM. The CDR3 nucleotides read TGTGCCAGCAGTTCATCAGGACAAGAGACCCAGTACTTC. It is translated as CASSSSGQETQYF.

This clone was counted many times. The rearrangement links TRBV7-2 to TRBJ2-7, with 9 bases fitting TRBD2. Trimming cost V 1 base and J 2 bases; bases outside gene matches: 9. Looked up from germline, CDR1 is SGHTA and CDR2 is FQGNSA. There are 17 residues in the CDR3. Here the CDR3 reads CASSLVHTSGPPYEQYF. The CDR3 nucleotides are TGTGCCAGCAGCTTAGTGCACACTAGCGGGCCCCCCTACGAGCAGTACTTC.

This clone was seen a handful of times. The rearrangement uses TRBV28 and TRBJ1-4, with a weak D call TRBD1 (6 bases). The germline V gene encodes CDR1 MDHEN and CDR2 SYDVKM. The CDR3 covers 14 residues. The V end lost 7 bases, the J end lost 2 bases, and 11 bases lay between the germline ends. CDR3 in DNA: TGTGCCAGCATCCCCCAGGGGACTAATGAAAAACTGTTTTTT. It codes for CASIPQGTNEKLFF.